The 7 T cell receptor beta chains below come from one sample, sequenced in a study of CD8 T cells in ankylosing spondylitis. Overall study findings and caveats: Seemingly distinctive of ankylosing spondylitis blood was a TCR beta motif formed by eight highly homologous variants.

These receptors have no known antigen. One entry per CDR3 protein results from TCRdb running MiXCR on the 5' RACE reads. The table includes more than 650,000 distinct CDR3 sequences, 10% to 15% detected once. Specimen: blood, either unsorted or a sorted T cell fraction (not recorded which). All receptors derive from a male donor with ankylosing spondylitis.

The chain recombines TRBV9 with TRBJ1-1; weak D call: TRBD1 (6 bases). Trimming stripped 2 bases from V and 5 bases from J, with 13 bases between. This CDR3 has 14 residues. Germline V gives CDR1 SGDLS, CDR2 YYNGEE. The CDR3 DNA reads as TGTGCCAGCAGCGTGGAGGGGGTGTCGACTGAAGCTTTCTTT. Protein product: CASSVEGVSTEAFF.

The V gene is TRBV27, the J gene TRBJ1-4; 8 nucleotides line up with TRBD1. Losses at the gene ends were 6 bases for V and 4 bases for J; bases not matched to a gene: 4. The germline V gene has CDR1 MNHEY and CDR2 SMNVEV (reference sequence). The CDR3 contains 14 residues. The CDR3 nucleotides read TGTGCCAGCAGAAGGACAGGGTTTAATGAAAAACTGTTTTTT. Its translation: CASRRTGFNEKLFF.

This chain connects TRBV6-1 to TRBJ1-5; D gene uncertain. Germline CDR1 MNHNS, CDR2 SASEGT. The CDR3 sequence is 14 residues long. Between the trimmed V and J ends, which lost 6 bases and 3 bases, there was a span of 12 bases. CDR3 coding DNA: TGTGCCAGCAGCCCTCGCGGTTACAATCAGCCCCAGCATTTT. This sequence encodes CASSPRGYNQPQHF.

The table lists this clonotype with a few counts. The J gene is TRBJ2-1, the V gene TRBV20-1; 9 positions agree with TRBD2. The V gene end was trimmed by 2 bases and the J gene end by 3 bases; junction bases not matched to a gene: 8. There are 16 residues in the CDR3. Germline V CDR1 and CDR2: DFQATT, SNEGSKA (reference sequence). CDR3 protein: CSARKQRGEHYNEQFF. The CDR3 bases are TGCAGTGCTAGAAAACAGCGGGGGGAACACTACAATGAGCAGTTCTTC.

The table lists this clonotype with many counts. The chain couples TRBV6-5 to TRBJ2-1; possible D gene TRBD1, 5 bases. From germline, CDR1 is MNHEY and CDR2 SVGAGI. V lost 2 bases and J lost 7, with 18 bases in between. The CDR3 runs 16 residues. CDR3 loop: CASSYKGLVLINEQFF. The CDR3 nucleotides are TGTGCCAGCAGTTACAAGGGGCTAGTTTTGATAAATGAGCAGTTCTTC.

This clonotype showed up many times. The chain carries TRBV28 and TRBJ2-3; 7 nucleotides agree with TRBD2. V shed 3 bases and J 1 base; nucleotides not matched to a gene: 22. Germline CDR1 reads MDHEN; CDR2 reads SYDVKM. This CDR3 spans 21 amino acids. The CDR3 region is CASSFLSVTRSGVLGTDTQYF. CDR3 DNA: TGTGCCAGCAGTTTTCTGTCCGTAACGCGCAGCGGGGTTTTAGGCACAGATACGCAGTATTTT.

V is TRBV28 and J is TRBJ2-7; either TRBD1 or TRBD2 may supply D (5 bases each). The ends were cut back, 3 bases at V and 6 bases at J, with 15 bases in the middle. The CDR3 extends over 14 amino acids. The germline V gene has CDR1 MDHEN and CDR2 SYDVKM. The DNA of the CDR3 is TGTGCCAGCAGTTTGAGTCGAGGGGTCGGCGAGCAGTACTTC. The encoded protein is CASSLSRGVGEQYF.